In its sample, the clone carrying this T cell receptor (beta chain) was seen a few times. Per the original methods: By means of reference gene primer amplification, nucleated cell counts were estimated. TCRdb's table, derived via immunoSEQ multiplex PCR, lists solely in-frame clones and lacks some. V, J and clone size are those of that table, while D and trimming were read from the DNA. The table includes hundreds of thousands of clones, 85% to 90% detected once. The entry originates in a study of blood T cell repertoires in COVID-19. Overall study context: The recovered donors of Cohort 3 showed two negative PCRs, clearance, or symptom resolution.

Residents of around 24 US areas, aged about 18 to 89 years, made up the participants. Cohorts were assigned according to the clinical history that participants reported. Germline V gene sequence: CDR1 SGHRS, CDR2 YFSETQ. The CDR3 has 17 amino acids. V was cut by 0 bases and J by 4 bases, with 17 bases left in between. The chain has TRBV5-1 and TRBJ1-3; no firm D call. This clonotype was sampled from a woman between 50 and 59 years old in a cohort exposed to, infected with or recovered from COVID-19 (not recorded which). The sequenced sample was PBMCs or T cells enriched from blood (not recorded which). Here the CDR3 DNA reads TGCGCCAGCAGCTTGGCCGTTTCCTTTAGTCCCGGAAACACCATATATTTT. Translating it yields CASSLAVSFSPGNTIYF.